This T cell receptor beta chain was sequenced for a study of human T cells and chemical hapten exposure. Study details: Small volume differences among pooled libraries mainly caused per-sample TCR yield variation.

The library attached unique molecular identifiers to individual cDNA molecules. In TCRdb, the RACE reads were re-called with MiXCR into one record per CDR3 protein. In the table there are tens of thousands of distinct CDR3 sequences, 6.5% to 9% of which are singletons. Time point meaning: healthy volunteer bleed at 2 weeks. Sequencing started from total RNA isolated from unfractionated whole blood. Study-level findings and limits: With DPC sensitization, TCRs exceeding 1 in 1000 frequency showed no change.

Comments on this clonotype: Its antigen is unknown.

The V gene lost 3 bases and the J gene lost 3 bases, with 14 bases spanning the gap. CDR3 length: 16 residues. This receptor was taken from a human donor in good health. Some clones in this sample may be carry-over from other donors' samples. Material for sequencing was whole blood. The chain links TRBV12-3 or TRBV12-4 to TRBJ2-2; a possible D gene is TRBD2 (6 bases). The CDR3 loop reads CASSFRREKDTGELFF. The CDR3 DNA reads as TGTGCCAGCAGTTTTCGCCGGGAGAAGGACACCGGGGAGCTGTTTTTT.